This T cell receptor beta chain was identified in a study of control samples from healthy donors and cancer patients. CDR1 is SGHTA, CDR2 FQGTGA, per germline. The germline V and J ends were trimmed by 8 bases and 4 bases, with 11 bases remaining between them. This CDR3 contains 12 residues. TCRdb keeps only in-frame clones here, not all; method: immunoSEQ multiplex PCR. The sample yields roughly 50,000 clones, around 94% seen once. Material for sequencing was blood. This clonotype was obtained from a man in his thirties or forties in good health. The V call is TRBV7-3, the J call TRBJ1-1, with D unresolved. Here the CDR3 reads CASAGLGTEAFF. In DNA, the CDR3 is TGTGCCAGCGCGGGGTTGGGCACTGAAGCTTTCTTT.